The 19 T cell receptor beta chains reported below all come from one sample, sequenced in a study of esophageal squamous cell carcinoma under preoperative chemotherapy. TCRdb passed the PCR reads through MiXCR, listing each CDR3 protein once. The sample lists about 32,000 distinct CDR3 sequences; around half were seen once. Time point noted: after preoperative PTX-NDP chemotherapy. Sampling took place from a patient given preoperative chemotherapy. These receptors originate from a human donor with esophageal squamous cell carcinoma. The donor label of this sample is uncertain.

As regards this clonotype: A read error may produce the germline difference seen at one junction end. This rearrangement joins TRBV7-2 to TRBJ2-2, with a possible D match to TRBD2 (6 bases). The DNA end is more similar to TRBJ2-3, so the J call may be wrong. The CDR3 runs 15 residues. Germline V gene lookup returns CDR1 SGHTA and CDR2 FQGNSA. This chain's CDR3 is CASRLAVANTGEQYF. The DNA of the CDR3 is TGTGCCAGCAGGTTAGCGGTGGCAAACACCGGGGAGCAGTATTTT.

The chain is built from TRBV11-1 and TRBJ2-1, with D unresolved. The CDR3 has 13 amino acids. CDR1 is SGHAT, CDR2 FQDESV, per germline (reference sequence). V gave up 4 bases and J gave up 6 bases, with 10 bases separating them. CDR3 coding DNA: TGTGCCAGCAGCTCCGGGCTCCGCAATGAGCAGTTCTTC. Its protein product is CASSSGLRNEQFF.

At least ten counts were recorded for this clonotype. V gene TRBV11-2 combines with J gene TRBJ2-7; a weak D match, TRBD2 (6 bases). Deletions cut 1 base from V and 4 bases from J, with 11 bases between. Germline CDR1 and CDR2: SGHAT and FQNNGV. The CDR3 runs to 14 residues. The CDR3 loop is CASSLGASAYEQYF. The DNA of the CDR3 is TGTGCCAGCAGCTTAGGCGCTAGCGCTTACGAGCAGTACTTC.

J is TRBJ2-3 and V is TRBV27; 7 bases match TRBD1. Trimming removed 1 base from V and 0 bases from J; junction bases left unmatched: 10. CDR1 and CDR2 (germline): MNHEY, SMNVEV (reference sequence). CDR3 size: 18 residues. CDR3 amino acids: CASSLYDIGGSSTDTQYF. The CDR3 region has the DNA TGTGCCAGCAGTTTATACGACATAGGGGGCTCTAGCACAGATACGCAGTATTTT.

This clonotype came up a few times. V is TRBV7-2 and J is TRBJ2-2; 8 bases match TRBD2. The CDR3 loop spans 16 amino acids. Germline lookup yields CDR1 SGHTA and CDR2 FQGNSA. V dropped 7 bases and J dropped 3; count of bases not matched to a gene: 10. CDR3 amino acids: CASTHREGGYTGELFF. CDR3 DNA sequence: TGTGCCAGCACGCACCGGGAGGGGGGGTACACCGGGGAGCTGTTTTTT.

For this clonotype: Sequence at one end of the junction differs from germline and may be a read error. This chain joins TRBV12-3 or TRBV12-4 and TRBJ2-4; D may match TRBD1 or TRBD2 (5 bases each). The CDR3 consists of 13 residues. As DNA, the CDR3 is TGTGCCACGGGGCCTAGAGCCAAAAACACTCAGTACTTC. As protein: CATGPRAKNTQYF.

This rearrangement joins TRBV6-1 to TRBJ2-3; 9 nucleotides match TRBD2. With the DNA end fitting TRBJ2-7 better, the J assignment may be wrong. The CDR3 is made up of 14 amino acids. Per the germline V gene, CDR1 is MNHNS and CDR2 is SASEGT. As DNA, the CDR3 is TGTGCCAGCACGGCGGGACTAGCCGACGACACGCAGTACTTC. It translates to CASTAGLADDTQYF.

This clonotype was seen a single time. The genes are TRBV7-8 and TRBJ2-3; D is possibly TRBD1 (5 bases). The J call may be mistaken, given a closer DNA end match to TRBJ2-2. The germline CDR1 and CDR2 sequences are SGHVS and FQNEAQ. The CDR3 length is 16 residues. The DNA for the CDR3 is TGTGCCAGCAGCTTACGAGTGACTCTGAACACAGGTGAGCTGTTTTTT. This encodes CASSLRVTLNTGELFF.

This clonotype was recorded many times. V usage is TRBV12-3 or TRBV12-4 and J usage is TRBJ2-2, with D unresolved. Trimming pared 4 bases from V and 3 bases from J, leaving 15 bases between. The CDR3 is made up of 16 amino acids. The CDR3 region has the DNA TGTGCCAGCAGTTCAGACACCCGGAAGGACACCGGGGAGCTGTTTTTT. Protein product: CASSSDTRKDTGELFF.

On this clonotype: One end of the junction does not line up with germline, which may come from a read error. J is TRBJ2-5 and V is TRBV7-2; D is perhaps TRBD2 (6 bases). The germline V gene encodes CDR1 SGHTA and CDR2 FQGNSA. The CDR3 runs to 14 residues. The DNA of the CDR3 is TGTGCCGGCATCGGGGGTCTAGCCCAAGACACCCAGTACTTC. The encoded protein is CAGIGGLAQDTQYF.

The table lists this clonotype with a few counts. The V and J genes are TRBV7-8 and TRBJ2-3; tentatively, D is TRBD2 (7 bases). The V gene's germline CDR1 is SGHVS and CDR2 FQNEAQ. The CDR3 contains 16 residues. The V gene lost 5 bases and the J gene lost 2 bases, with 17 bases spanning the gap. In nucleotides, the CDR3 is TGTGCCAGCAGCCGCCTAGGGGGGGCAAACACAGATACGCAGTATTTT. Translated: CASSRLGGANTDTQYF.

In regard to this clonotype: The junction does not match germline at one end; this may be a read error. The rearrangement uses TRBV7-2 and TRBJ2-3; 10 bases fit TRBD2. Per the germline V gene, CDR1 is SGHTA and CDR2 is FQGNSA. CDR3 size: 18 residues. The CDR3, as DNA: TGTGCCAGCAGCCCCGAGGGAGAGCGGGGGGGTTTCCCAGATACCCAGTATTTC. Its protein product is CASSPEGERGGFPDTQYF.

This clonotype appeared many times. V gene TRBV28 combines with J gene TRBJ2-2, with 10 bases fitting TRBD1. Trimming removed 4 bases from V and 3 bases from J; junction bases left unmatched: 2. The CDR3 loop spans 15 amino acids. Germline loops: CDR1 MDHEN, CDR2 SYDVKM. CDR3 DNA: TGTGCCAGCAGTTCCGGGACAGGGGACACCGGGGAGCTGTTTTTT. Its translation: CASSSGTGDTGELFF.

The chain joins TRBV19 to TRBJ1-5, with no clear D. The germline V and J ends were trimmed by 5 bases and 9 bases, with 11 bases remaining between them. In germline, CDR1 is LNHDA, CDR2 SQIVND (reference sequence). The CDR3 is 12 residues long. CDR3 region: CASSYSDGPQHF. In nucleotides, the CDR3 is TGTGCCAGTAGTTACTCGGATGGGCCCCAGCATTTT.

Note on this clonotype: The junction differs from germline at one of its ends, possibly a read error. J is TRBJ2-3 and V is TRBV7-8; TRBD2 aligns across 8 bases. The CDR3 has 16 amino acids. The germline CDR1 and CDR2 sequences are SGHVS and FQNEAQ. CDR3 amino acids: CASSNLGRGANDMQYF. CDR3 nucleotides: TGTGCCAGCAGCAACCTGGGGCGGGGGGCCAATGATATGCAGTATTTC. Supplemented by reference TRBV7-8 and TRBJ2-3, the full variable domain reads GAGVSQSPRYKVAKRGQDVALRCDPISGHVSLFWYQQALGQGPEFLTYFQNEAQLDKSGLPSDRFFAERPEGSVSTLKIQRTQQEDSAVYLCASSNLGRGANDMQYFGPGTRLTVL.

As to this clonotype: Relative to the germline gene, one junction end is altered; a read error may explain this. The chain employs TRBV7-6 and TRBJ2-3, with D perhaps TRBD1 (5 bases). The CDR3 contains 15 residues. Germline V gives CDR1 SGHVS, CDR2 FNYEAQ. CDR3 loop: CGSSLGSTAINTQYF. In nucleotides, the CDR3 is TGTGGCAGCAGCTTGGGGTCGACAGCGATAAACACGCAGTATTTT.

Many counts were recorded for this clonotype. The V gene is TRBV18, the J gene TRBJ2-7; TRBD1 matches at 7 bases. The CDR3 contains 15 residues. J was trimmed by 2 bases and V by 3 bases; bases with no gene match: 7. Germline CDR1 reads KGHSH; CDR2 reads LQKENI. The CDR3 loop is CASSPTTGQPYEQYF. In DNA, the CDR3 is TGTGCCAGCTCACCTACGACAGGGCAACCCTACGAGCAGTACTTC.

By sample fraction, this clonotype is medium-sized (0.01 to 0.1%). CDR3 region: CASSLNLLAGGINEQFF. The CDR3 DNA follows: TGTGCCAGCAGCCTCAATCTCCTAGCGGGGGGGATCAATGAGCAGTTCTTC. This chain joins TRBV7-2 and TRBJ2-1; 12 bases match TRBD2. This CDR3 is built from 17 residues. Germline CDR1 reads SGHTA; CDR2 reads FQGNSA. The V and J ends lost 5 bases and 6 bases, in that order; junction bases with no gene match: 11.

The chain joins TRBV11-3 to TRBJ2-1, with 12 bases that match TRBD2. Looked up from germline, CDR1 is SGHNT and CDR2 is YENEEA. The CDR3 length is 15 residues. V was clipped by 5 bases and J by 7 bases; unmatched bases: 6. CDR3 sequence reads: CASSRLAGVRNEQFF. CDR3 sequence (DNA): TGTGCCAGCAGCCGACTAGCGGGAGTAAGGAATGAGCAGTTCTTC. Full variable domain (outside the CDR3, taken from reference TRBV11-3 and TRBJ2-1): EAGVVQSPRYKIIEKKQPVAFWCNPISGHNTLYWYLQNLGQGPELLIRYENEEAVDDSQLPKDRFSAERLKGVDSTLKIQPAELGDSAVYLCASSRLAGVRNEQFFGPGTRLTVL.